These 25 T cell receptor beta chains came from one sample sequenced in a study of T-cell reconstitution after alpha-beta-depleted transplantation in children. Unique molecular identifiers were used to barcode this TCRbeta library. Each CDR3 protein gets one entry after TCRdb re-called the PCR reads with MiXCR. The top ten hold 6% to 7% of the sample, which has around 240,000 distinct CDR3 sequences, approximately 8.9% seen once. The specimen comprised PBMCs, mostly from graft donor cells, sampled 180 days after TCRalphabeta/CD19-depleted stem cell transplant. Receptors were obtained from a male patient aged 5 to 17 who had a stem cell transplant for acute lymphoblastic leukemia, so the T cells may come from the graft donor.

This clonotype occurred many times. DNA for the CDR3: TGTGCCAGCAGTTTTCTCCTTGGACAGGGATGGAATGAGCAGTTCTTC. As protein: CASSFLLGQGWNEQFF. V is TRBV28 and J is TRBJ2-1; 8 positions agree with TRBD1. The CDR3 runs to 16 residues. After removal of 3 bases from V and 7 bases from J, the junction contained 11 bases not matched to a gene. CDR1 is MDHEN and CDR2 is SYDVKM in the germline V gene.

This clonotype was counted ten times or more. J is TRBJ2-2 and V is TRBV25-1; D is ambiguous. Trimming pared 3 bases from V and 6 bases from J, leaving 11 bases between. Germline V lookup: CDR1 MGHDK, CDR2 SYGVNS. The CDR3 is 14 amino acids. CDR3 protein: CASSDTAGAGELFF. The CDR3 DNA is TGTGCCAGCAGTGATACGGCTGGGGCCGGGGAGCTGTTTTTT.

There are many counts of this clonotype. This sequence joins TRBV20-1 and TRBJ2-5; 7 nucleotides match TRBD1. The CDR3 covers 13 residues. The junction had 5 bases not matched to a gene; V was cut back by 2 bases and J by 5 bases. Germline CDR1 is DFQATT and CDR2 is SNEGSKA (reference sequence). The CDR3: CSARRGGWETQYF. The CDR3 region has the DNA TGCAGTGCTAGAAGAGGGGGCTGGGAGACCCAGTACTTC.

This clonotype was detected ten times or more. The chain couples TRBV5-1 to TRBJ2-5; TRBD2 might be the D (6 bases). This CDR3 has 17 amino acids. Per the germline V gene, CDR1 is SGHRS and CDR2 is YFSETQ. V was clipped by 4 bases and J by 5 bases, with 24 bases between them. The CDR3 sequence: CASSPHPTSWSWETQYF. CDR3 nucleotide sequence: TGCGCCAGCAGCCCCCACCCGACTAGTTGGTCATGGGAGACCCAGTACTTC.

This clonotype has at least ten counts. The V call is TRBV7-6, the J call TRBJ2-7; D is uncertain. Per germline, CDR1 SGHVS and CDR2 FNYEAQ. Trimming shortened V by 4 bases and J by 6 bases, and 10 bases separated the two germline ends. CDR3 length equals 12 residues. CDR3 DNA: TGTGCCAGCAGCTCCGAGGCCGTCGAGCAGTACTTC. It yields the protein CASSSEAVEQYF.

In nucleotides, the CDR3 is TGTGCCAGCGGCCGAATAGGGCAAGAGACCCAGTACTTC. This translates into CASGRIGQETQYF. This chain joins TRBV7-4 and TRBJ2-5; D unresolved. The germline V and J ends were trimmed by 8 bases and 2 bases, with 12 bases remaining between them. The CDR3 is made up of 13 amino acids. CDR1 SGHVT and CDR2 SQSDAQ come from the germline V gene.

To note about this clonotype: One junction end disagrees with the germline gene, perhaps due to a read error. This chain connects TRBV29-1 to TRBJ2-3; a possible D gene is TRBD2 (6 bases). The CDR3 is 13 amino acids. Looked up from germline, CDR1 is SQVTM and CDR2 is ANQGSEA. CDR3 sequence: CSAPTTSRDTQYF. The DNA for the CDR3 is TGCAGCGCACCGACAACTAGCAGAGATACGCAGTATTTT.

This clonotype was seen ten or more times. This chain connects TRBV7-2 to TRBJ2-5, with D perhaps matching TRBD2 (5 bases). V shed 2 bases and J shed 1 base, with 11 bases lying between them. The CDR3 totals 15 residues. Per the germline V gene, CDR1 is SGHTA and CDR2 is FQGNSA. This chain's CDR3 is CASSLFWLAQETQYF. The DNA for the CDR3 is TGTGCCAGCAGCTTATTCTGGCTAGCCCAAGAGACCCAGTACTTC. Drawing the rest from reference TRBV7-2 and TRBJ2-5, the complete variable domain is GAGVSQSPSNKVTEKGKDVELRCDPISGHTALYWYRQSLGQGLEFLIYFQGNSAPDKSGLPSDRFSAERTGGSVSTLTIQRTQQEDSAVYLCASSLFWLAQETQYFGPGTRLLVL.

This clonotype was detected ten times or more. This chain connects TRBV29-1 to TRBJ2-5; no clear D. V was trimmed by 1 base and J by 0 bases, leaving 6 bases between them. The CDR3 sequence is 13 residues long. Germline-derived CDR1 and CDR2 are SQVTM and ANQGSEA. CDR3: CSVEALYQETQYF. The CDR3 DNA reads TGCAGCGTTGAAGCCTTGTACCAAGAGACCCAGTACTTC.

This clonotype was recorded at least ten times. The V gene is TRBV5-1, the J gene TRBJ1-1, with no clear D. The V gene's germline CDR1 is SGHRS and CDR2 YFSETQ. Trimming removed 4 bases from V and 0 bases from J, with 10 bases in between. The CDR3 sequence is 14 residues long. CDR3 nucleotides: TGCGCCAGCAGCGGCCGGTCCATGAACACTGAAGCTTTCTTT. Protein: CASSGRSMNTEAFF.

This clonotype was counted at least ten times. This chain joins TRBV10-2 and TRBJ2-7; D may be TRBD1 or TRBD2 (6 bases each). CDR3 size: 12 residues. The germline V gene has CDR1 WSHSY and CDR2 SAAADI. V lost 8 bases to trimming and J lost 3 bases, with 11 bases between them. CDR3 protein: CASAGQNYEQYF. The CDR3, as DNA: TGCGCCAGCGCGGGACAAAACTACGAGCAGTACTTC.

This clonotype was observed at least ten times. The chain carries TRBV14 and TRBJ2-7; D is ambiguous. Per the germline V gene, CDR1 is SGHDN and CDR2 is FVKESK. The CDR3 runs to 12 residues. Trimming took 1 base from V and 1 from J, leaving 2 bases between them. For the CDR3, the DNA is TGTGCCAGCAGCCAAGGGTCCTACGAGCAGTACTTC. It codes for CASSQGSYEQYF. Full variable domain (missing parts from reference TRBV14 and TRBJ2-7): EAGVTQFPSHSVIEKGQTVTLRCDPISGHDNLYWYRRVMGKEIKFLLHFVKESKQDESGMPNNRFLAERTGGTYSTLKVQPAELEDSGVYFCASSQGSYEQYFGPGTRLTVT.

This clonotype was observed a few times. The chain has TRBV5-5 and TRBJ2-6; D unclear. The V end lost 7 bases, the J end lost 0 bases, and 14 bases lay between the germline ends. This CDR3 region has 16 residues. Germline CDR1 and CDR2: SGHKS and YYEKEE (reference sequence). CDR3 protein: CASRWWQSSGANVLTF. CDR3 nucleotides: TGTGCCAGCCGATGGTGGCAGTCCTCTGGGGCCAACGTCCTGACTTTC.

This clonotype was observed a single time. Being one base from a much bigger clone, this may be a read error. This chain uses TRBV12-3 or TRBV12-4 with TRBJ2-5, with TRBD2 matching over 13 bases. The length of the CDR3 is 18 residues. J was trimmed by 6 bases and V by 10 bases; bases with no gene match: 20. CDR3 nucleotide sequence: TGTGCCATCAGCCAACCACTAGCGGGGGGGCCAAGGGGAAAGACCCAGTACTTC. Translating it yields CAISQPLAGGPRGKTQYF.

The table lists this clonotype with many counts. This chain uses TRBV20-1 with TRBJ2-2; 12 bases match TRBD2. From germline, CDR1 is DFQATT and CDR2 SNEGSKA (reference sequence). The CDR3 loop spans 15 amino acids. The ends lost 6 bases at V and 3 bases at J; junction bases unmatched: 5. DNA for the CDR3: TGCAGTGCCGCGACTAGCGGGGGCTACACCGGGGAGCTGTTTTTT. As protein: CSAATSGGYTGELFF.

This clonotype was detected only a few times. A single base separates this from a much larger clone, so it may be a read error. This rearrangement joins TRBV4-1 to TRBJ2-3; D may correspond to TRBD1 or TRBD2 (6 bases each). Trimming removed 2 bases at V and 6 bases at J, with 15 bases between. The germline V gene encodes CDR1 MGHRA and CDR2 YSYEKL. CDR3 size: 15 residues. CDR3 residues: CASSQIGGSWDTQYF. In DNA form, the CDR3 reads TGCGCCAGCAGCCAAATCGGGGGCTCATGGGATACGCAGTATTTT.

This clonotype was counted at least ten times. This sequence joins TRBV10-3 and TRBJ2-5; 12 bases map to TRBD1. The CDR3 extends over 14 amino acids. Trimming took 8 bases from V and 6 from J; bases not matched to a gene: 7. Germline CDR1 reads ENHRY; CDR2 reads SYGVKD. CDR3 sequence (DNA): TGTGCCATCGGCGGGACAGGGGGCGGGAAGACCCAGTACTTC. Translation: CAIGGTGGGKTQYF.

The rearrangement joins TRBV7-3 to TRBJ2-1, with D perhaps matching TRBD2 (6 bases). Germline V gene data show CDR1 as SGHTA and CDR2 as FQGTGA. Trimming removed 4 bases at V and 10 bases at J, with 14 bases between. The CDR3 is 13 residues long. The CDR3 sequence is CASSSSDRGEQFF. The CDR3 coding sequence is TGTGCCAGCAGCTCATCCGACCGGGGGGAGCAGTTCTTC.

Concerning this clonotype: This may be a read error: a much more frequent sequence differs by one nucleotide. This is likely a read error, given that the CDR3 carries no conserved phenylalanine or tryptophan at its end. The V gene is TRBV20-1, the J gene TRBJ2-2, with TRBD2 matching over 8 bases. This CDR3 contains 13 residues. Trimming took 2 bases from V and 6 from J; bases not matched to a gene: 2. Germline CDR1 reads DFQATT; CDR2 reads SNEGSKA (reference sequence). The CDR3 nucleotides are TGCAGTGCTAGAAAGACTAGCGCCGGGGAGCTGTTTTCT. Its translation is CSARKTSAGELFS.

This clonotype was recorded many times. The chain combines TRBV11-2 with TRBJ2-3, with 14 bases fitting TRBD2. In germline, CDR1 is SGHAT, CDR2 FQNNGV. V lost 0 bases and J lost 3; bases outside the gene matches: 2. This CDR3 is 17 amino acids long. CDR3 nucleotides: TGTGCCAGCAGCTTAGACGGGACTAGCGGGAGTACAGATACGCAGTATTTT. This sequence encodes CASSLDGTSGSTDTQYF.

Of note for this clonotype: A much larger clone lies one base from this, so it may be a read error. V is TRBV6-2 or TRBV6-3 and J is TRBJ1-1, with TRBD1 matching over 7 bases. CDR3 size: 13 residues. Germline lookup yields CDR1 MNHEY and CDR2 SVGEGT. CDR3 DNA sequence: TGTGCCACCAGTTGGGACAGTAGAACTGAAGCTTTCTTT. Translation gives CATSWDSRTEAFF.

Ten or more counts support this clonotype. The gene calls are TRBV7-9 and TRBJ2-7; 11 nucleotides align to TRBD1. Trimming at V came to 4 bases and at J to 2 bases, leaving 10 bases not matched to a gene. The CDR3 covers 17 residues. Per germline, CDR1 SEHNR and CDR2 FQNEAQ (reference sequence). CDR3 sequence (DNA): TGTGCCAGCAGCTCCGGGACAGGGGGTTCCAAGACCTACGAGCAGTACTTC. It specifies CASSSGTGGSKTYEQYF.

This clonotype was recorded many times. This sequence joins TRBV20-1 and TRBJ2-4; D might be TRBD1 (6 bases). Looked up from germline, CDR1 is DFQATT and CDR2 is SNEGSKA (reference sequence). The CDR3 consists of 16 residues. With 6 bases removed from V and 1 base from J, the gap between germline ends came to 19 bases. CDR3 in DNA: TGCAGTGCCCCACCCAGCAGGGGAACGGCCAAAAACATTCAGTACTTC. Its translation is CSAPPSRGTAKNIQYF.

This clonotype was picked up many times. The rearrangement uses TRBV20-1 and TRBJ1-2; D gene ambiguous. The V end lost 7 bases, the J end lost 8 bases, and 14 bases lay between the germline ends. CDR3 length: 11 amino acids. Germline CDR1 and CDR2: DFQATT and SNEGSKA (reference sequence). The CDR3 reads CSGDGWWGYTF. The CDR3 DNA sequence: TGCAGTGGGGATGGATGGTGGGGCTACACCTTC.

The rearrangement joins TRBV6-5 to TRBJ2-7; TRBD1 is a possible D gene (6 bases). This CDR3 spans 14 amino acids. Trimming took 2 bases from V and 0 from J, leaving 8 bases between them. Germline CDR1 MNHEY, CDR2 SVGAGI. CDR3 protein: CASSYGTISYEQYF. The CDR3 DNA follows: TGTGCCAGCAGTTACGGGACAATCTCCTACGAGCAGTACTTC.